Below are 27 T cell receptor beta chains sequenced from a single sample in a study of blood T cell repertoires in COVID-19. This table comes from immunoSEQ multiplex PCR, and its TCRdb copy is limited to in-frame clones, with some not included. The table has approximately 400,000 clones, about 88% seen once. The specimen was PBMCs or T cells enriched from blood (not recorded which). These receptors all stem from a young woman who had recovered from COVID-19.

The chain employs TRBV4-2 and TRBJ1-6; 10 bases fit TRBD1. The V segment lost 1 base and the J segment 10 bases; nucleotides outside the gene matches: 7. The CDR3 is made up of 16 amino acids. CDR1 is LGHNA and CDR2 is YNFKEQ in the germline V gene. The CDR3 loop reads CASSQVSGTGVSPLHF. DNA of the CDR3: TGTGCCAGCAGCCAAGTTTCGGGGACAGGGGTCTCACCCCTCCACTTT.

V usage is TRBV25-1 and J usage is TRBJ2-3, with TRBD1 matching over 7 bases. This CDR3 spans 14 amino acids. Per the germline V gene, CDR1 is MGHDK and CDR2 is SYGVNS. Losses at the gene ends were 8 bases for V and 1 base for J; bases not matched to a gene: 6. The CDR3 loop reads CASGQEEGTDTQYF. The CDR3 coding sequence is TGTGCCAGCGGACAGGAGGAGGGCACAGATACGCAGTATTTT.

This chain connects TRBV27 to TRBJ1-2; 7 bases fit TRBD1. The CDR3 covers 15 residues. After removal of 3 bases from V and 4 bases from J, the junction contained 8 bases not matched to a gene. Germline CDR1 MNHEY, CDR2 SMNVEV (reference sequence). The CDR3 region is CASSFSKGTAYGYTF. In DNA, the CDR3 is TGTGCCAGCAGTTTTTCAAAGGGGACAGCCTATGGCTACACCTTC.

The chain uses TRBV6-1 and TRBJ2-5; a weak D match, TRBD2 (6 bases). Looked up from germline, CDR1 is MNHNS and CDR2 is SASEGT. With 3 bases removed from V and 5 bases from J, the gap between germline ends came to 16 bases. CDR3 length: 15 amino acids. CDR3 sequence (DNA): TGTGCCAGCAGTGACCCTTTGGAGGGGAGGGAGACCCAGTACTTC. It is translated as CASSDPLEGRETQYF.

The chain joins TRBV30 to TRBJ1-2; D is ambiguous. V was pared by 4 bases and J by 3 bases, with 12 bases between. The germline gives CDR1 GTSNPN, CDR2 SVGIG (reference sequence). This CDR3 is built from 13 residues. CDR3 amino acids: CAWTNGEDYGYTF. The CDR3 nucleotides read TGTGCCTGGACTAACGGGGAGGACTATGGCTACACCTTC.

This clone occurred once. The CDR3 DNA is TGTGCCAGTAAAAGAAGGGGGCAGGACACTGAAGCTTTCTTT. Translating it yields CASKRRGQDTEAFF. The chain employs TRBV19 and TRBJ1-1; the match to TRBD1 covers 7 bases. V shed 7 bases and J 3 bases; nucleotides not matched to a gene: 8. CDR1 and CDR2 from the germline V gene are LNHDA and SQIVND (reference sequence). The CDR3 covers 14 residues.

The V call is TRBV5-1, the J call TRBJ2-5; weak D call: TRBD1 (5 bases). Germline loops: CDR1 SGHRS, CDR2 YFSETQ. The CDR3 consists of 16 residues. V lost 2 bases and J lost 2, with 16 bases in between. The CDR3 here is CASSLGYRQKQETQYF. CDR3 coding DNA: TGCGCCAGCAGCTTAGGTTATAGACAGAAACAAGAGACCCAGTACTTC.

This sequence joins TRBV19 and TRBJ1-2; the match to TRBD1 covers 8 bases. V gave up 5 bases and J gave up 7 bases; unmatched junction bases: 3. Germline CDR1 reads LNHDA; CDR2 reads SQIVND (reference sequence). This CDR3 has 12 amino acids. CDR3 nucleotides: TGTGCCAGTAGTCCCGACAGGGGTGGCTACACCTTC. Amino acid sequence: CASSPDRGGYTF.

The V and J genes are TRBV9 and TRBJ1-2, with 7 bases matching TRBD1. CDR1 and CDR2 from the germline V gene are SGDLS and YYNGEE. Trimming took 0 bases from V and 4 from J; bases not matched to a gene: 12. This CDR3 contains 17 residues. As DNA, the CDR3 is TGTGCCAGCAGCGTAGAAGGTATTAGGACAGGCGTCTATGGCTACACCTTC. Translated, it gives CASSVEGIRTGVYGYTF.

This clone has only one observation. The rearrangement joins TRBV5-4 to TRBJ2-6, with a possible D match to TRBD1 (5 bases). The V end lost 1 base, the J end lost 0 bases, and 11 bases lay between the germline ends. CDR1 is SGHNT and CDR2 is YYREEE in the germline V gene (reference sequence). The CDR3 is made up of 17 amino acids. Here the CDR3 reads CASSLLTAYSGANVLTF. Here the CDR3 DNA reads TGTGCCAGCAGCTTGCTGACAGCATACTCTGGGGCCAACGTCCTGACTTTC.

The chain carries TRBV7-9 and TRBJ2-7; TRBD1 agrees at 7 bases. Looked up from germline, CDR1 is SEHNR and CDR2 is FQNEAQ (reference sequence). V was pared by 2 bases and J by 2 bases, with 6 bases of the junction left unmatched. This CDR3 is 15 amino acids long. The CDR3 reads CASSLTRDRPYEQYF. The CDR3 DNA is TGTGCCAGCAGCTTAACCCGGGACAGACCCTACGAGCAGTACTTC.

This clone came up once. This rearrangement joins TRBV7-9 to TRBJ1-4; 7 bases map to TRBD1. CDR1 is SEHNR, CDR2 FQNEAQ, per germline (reference sequence). Trimming cost V 3 bases and J 7 bases; bases outside gene matches: 8. The CDR3 covers 15 residues. This chain's CDR3 is CASSLAWDRGEKLFF. The CDR3 DNA is TGTGCCAGCAGCTTGGCGTGGGACAGAGGTGAAAAACTGTTTTTT.

This chain joins TRBV7-3 and TRBJ2-3; 7 bases are a match to TRBD2. The germline gives CDR1 SGHTA, CDR2 FQGTGA. This CDR3 is 17 amino acids long. The junction had 7 bases not matched to a gene; V was cut back by 0 bases and J by 1 base. The CDR3 spells CASSLTSKSGGTDTQYF. CDR3 DNA sequence: TGTGCCAGCAGCTTAACGTCAAAAAGCGGGGGCACAGATACGCAGTATTTT.

The chain employs TRBV15 and TRBJ2-7; possibly TRBD1 for D (6 bases). Germline loops: CDR1 LNHNV, CDR2 YYDKDF (reference sequence). CDR3 length equals 14 residues. Trimming removed 4 bases at V and 2 bases at J, with 12 bases between. The CDR3 here is CATSKSTGTYEQYF. CDR3 nucleotide sequence: TGTGCCACCAGCAAGTCGACAGGTACCTACGAGCAGTACTTC.

V is TRBV7-6 and J is TRBJ2-1; D might be TRBD2 (5 bases). This CDR3 comprises 18 residues. V lost 6 bases and J lost 7, with 28 bases in between. CDR1 is SGHVS and CDR2 is FNYEAQ in the germline V gene. The CDR3 DNA is TGTGCCAGCAGTCAAGTGTCGGGCCAAGTGAACACGGGGAATGAGCAGTTCTTC. It encodes CASSQVSGQVNTGNEQFF.

The chain recombines TRBV3-1 (or the pseudogene TRBV3-2) with TRBJ1-5, with 9 positions matching TRBD1. The CDR3 sequence is 17 residues long. The V and J ends lost 2 bases and 7 bases, in that order; junction bases with no gene match: 12. The germline CDR1 and CDR2 sequences are LGHDT and YNNKEL (reference sequence). The CDR3 region is CASSQPKRDRVRQPQHF. In nucleotides, the CDR3 is TGTGCCAGCAGCCAACCTAAAAGGGACAGGGTCCGGCAGCCCCAGCATTTT.

This clone was seen only a few times. This rearrangement joins TRBV7-2 to TRBJ1-1, with D possibly TRBD1 on 6 matching bases. The germline V gene has CDR1 SGHTA and CDR2 FQGNSA. The CDR3 covers 15 residues. V was trimmed by 5 bases and J by 3 bases, leaving 16 bases between them. DNA of the CDR3: TGTGCCAGCAGCCCAGGACAGAGTAGGGACACTGAAGCTTTCTTT. Translated: CASSPGQSRDTEAFF.

This clone was seen only a few times. The genes are TRBV5-5 and TRBJ2-5; weak D call: TRBD1 (5 bases). CDR1 is SGHKS, CDR2 YYEKEE, per germline (reference sequence). V was shortened by 3 bases and J by 6 bases, with 12 bases between the two germline ends. The CDR3 totals 13 residues. CDR3 sequence reads: CASSYVQGKTQYF. The CDR3 nucleotides read TGTGCCAGCAGCTATGTTCAGGGAAAGACCCAGTACTTC.

The chain is built from TRBV6-5 and TRBJ2-5, with D unresolved. CDR1 is MNHEY and CDR2 is SVGAGI in the germline V gene. CDR3 length: 11 amino acids. Trimming left V 8 bases short and J 6 bases short, with 10 bases between. For the CDR3, the DNA is TGTGCCAGCTCAGAGGAGAAGACCCAGTACTTC. It yields the protein CASSEEKTQYF.

The V and J genes are TRBV6-5 and TRBJ2-5, with 8 nucleotides matching TRBD1. This CDR3 is 15 amino acids long. Germline V CDR1 and CDR2: MNHEY, SVGAGI. V dropped 0 bases and J dropped 4; count of bases not matched to a gene: 4. The CDR3 region is CASSYSKGTGETQYF. The CDR3 region has the DNA TGTGCCAGCAGTTACTCGAAGGGGACAGGAGAGACCCAGTACTTC.

This chain links TRBV9 with TRBJ1-2; 7 nucleotides align to TRBD1. Germline V lookup: CDR1 SGDLS, CDR2 YYNGEE. V shed 4 bases and J 0 bases; nucleotides not matched to a gene: 6. The CDR3 covers 15 residues. The CDR3 sequence: CASSSSGTANYGYTF. As DNA, the CDR3 is TGTGCCAGCAGCTCTTCCGGGACAGCTAACTATGGCTACACCTTC.

The chain employs TRBV19 and TRBJ2-7; D is possibly TRBD2 (7 bases). CDR3 size: 14 residues. V lost 6 bases and J 3 bases, leaving 15 bases between the germline ends. Germline loops: CDR1 LNHDA, CDR2 SQIVND (reference sequence). The CDR3 loop is CASSEGGLGYEQYF. The CDR3 region has the DNA TGTGCCAGTAGCGAGGGGGGGTTAGGCTACGAGCAGTACTTC. The full variable domain, rest sourced from reference TRBV19 and TRBJ2-7, is DGGITQSPKYLFRKEGQNVTLSCEQNLNHDAMYWYRQDPGQGLRLIYYSQIVNDFQKGDIAEGYSVSREKKESFPLTVTSAQKNPTAFYLCASSEGGLGYEQYFGPGTRLTVT.

This chain uses TRBV3-1 (or the pseudogene TRBV3-2) with TRBJ1-1; TRBD1 aligns across 10 bases. Losses at the gene ends were 5 bases for V and 8 bases for J; bases not matched to a gene: 5. The germline V gene encodes CDR1 LGHDT and CDR2 YNNKEL (reference sequence). The CDR3 is 13 residues long. The CDR3 DNA follows: TGTGCCAGCAGCTCTGTGGGACAGGGGGAAGCTTTCTTT. Its translation: CASSSVGQGEAFF.

This chain uses TRBV3-1 (or the pseudogene TRBV3-2) with TRBJ2-7; D not certain. Deletions cut 0 bases from V and 3 bases from J, with 9 bases between. This CDR3 region has 14 residues. Germline-derived CDR1 and CDR2 are LGHDT and YNNKEL (reference sequence). CDR3 in amino acids: CASSQDHRYYEQYF. CDR3 in DNA: TGTGCCAGCAGCCAAGATCATCGGTACTACGAGCAGTACTTC.

The chain recombines TRBV9 with TRBJ2-3, with 14 bases fitting TRBD2. Germline V gene lookup returns CDR1 SGDLS and CDR2 YYNGEE. Losses at the gene ends were 3 bases for V and 6 bases for J; bases not matched to a gene: 12. This CDR3 contains 18 residues. The DNA of the CDR3 is TGTGCCAGCAGCGCGAGACTAGCGGGGGGGCCGGTTCCGGATACGCAGTATTTT. It translates to CASSARLAGGPVPDTQYF.

The chain joins TRBV30 to TRBJ2-5; TRBD2 agrees at 7 bases. Germline CDR1 and CDR2: GTSNPN and SVGIG (reference sequence). Unmatched junction bases numbered 6, after V lost 4 bases and J lost 4 bases. The CDR3 has 13 residues. Written as DNA, the CDR3 is TGTGCCTGGACGCTCGCTAGCGGAGAGACCCAGTACTTC. Its protein is CAWTLASGETQYF.

V usage is TRBV19 and J usage is TRBJ2-5; no clear D gene. The CDR3 has 13 amino acids. CDR1 and CDR2 (germline): LNHDA, SQIVND (reference sequence). Trimming removed 1 base from V and 2 bases from J, with 5 bases in between. The CDR3 loop reads CASSIAVQETQYF. The CDR3 coding sequence is TGTGCCAGTAGTATAGCCGTACAAGAGACCCAGTACTTC. The whole variable domain, filled in from reference TRBV19 and TRBJ2-5, reads DGGITQSPKYLFRKEGQNVTLSCEQNLNHDAMYWYRQDPGQGLRLIYYSQIVNDFQKGDIAEGYSVSREKKESFPLTVTSAQKNPTAFYLCASSIAVQETQYFGPGTRLLVL.